Shown below are 10 T cell receptor beta chains from a single sample sequenced in a study of spatial heterogeneity in lung cancer. TCRdb called the 5' RACE reads again in MiXCR, with one record for every CDR3 protein. Among 60,000 to 75,000 distinct CDR3 sequences listed, 6.3% were seen once. Time point: sample taken at primary tumor resection. The sequencing here drew on PBMCs, taken at surgery. These receptors all come from a female donor with early-stage non-small cell lung cancer.

This clonotype was seen at least ten times. The chain uses TRBV6-5 and TRBJ1-6; D ambiguous. Trimming removed 5 bases from V and 7 bases from J, with 6 bases in between. CDR1 and CDR2 from the germline V gene are MNHEY and SVGAGI. CDR3 size: 12 residues. Here the CDR3 DNA reads TGTGCCAGCAGTGGGGTAAATTCACCCCTCCACTTT. Translating gives CASSGVNSPLHF.

This clonotype was counted many times. The rearrangement joins TRBV28 to TRBJ2-7, with 7 bases identical to TRBD1. J gave up 2 bases and V 6 bases, and 7 bases lay outside the gene matches. Germline V gene data show CDR1 as MDHEN and CDR2 as SYDVKM. There are 14 residues in the CDR3. The CDR3 DNA is TGTGCCAGCAGGGGGCAGGGGGTGGCCTACGAGCAGTACGTC. Its protein is CASRGQGVAYEQYV.

This clonotype appeared many times. The chain couples TRBV11-1 to TRBJ2-7, with D hard to call. The CDR3 has 13 amino acids. The V gene lost 0 bases and the J gene lost 4 bases, with 7 bases spanning the gap. The germline gives CDR1 SGHAT, CDR2 FQDESV (reference sequence). The CDR3: CASSLAPSYEQYF. CDR3 sequence (DNA): TGTGCCAGCAGCTTAGCCCCCTCATACGAGCAGTACTTC.

This clonotype occurred a few times. The V gene is TRBV10-3, the J gene TRBJ1-5; possible D gene TRBD1, 5 bases. Per germline, CDR1 ENHRY and CDR2 SYGVKD. V was trimmed by 6 bases and J by 6 bases, leaving 12 bases between them. The CDR3 spans 13 residues. The CDR3 DNA reads TGTGCCATCAGAGCCGGGACCAGTCAGCCCCAGCATTTT. It translates to CAIRAGTSQPQHF.

This chain connects TRBV5-1 to TRBJ2-3; the match to TRBD2 covers 8 bases. The CDR3 is made up of 14 amino acids. V shed 0 bases and J 8 bases; nucleotides not matched to a gene: 5. The germline V gene has CDR1 SGHRS and CDR2 YFSETQ. The CDR3 bases are TGCGCCAGCAGCTTGGCACTAGCGGAGCGTACGCAGTATTTT. This encodes CASSLALAERTQYF.

This clonotype has at least ten counts. The chain combines TRBV6-2 or TRBV6-3 with TRBJ2-7; 9 bases map to TRBD2. Trimming cost V 6 bases and J 2 bases; bases outside gene matches: 5. CDR1 is MNHEY and CDR2 is SVGEGT in the germline V gene. This CDR3 is built from 14 residues. CDR3 DNA: TGTGCCAGCAGCGGGCTAGCGGGGACCTACGAGCAGTACGTC. It encodes CASSGLAGTYEQYV.

This clonotype was seen many times. This chain links TRBV29-1 with TRBJ2-2; possibly TRBD1 for D (5 bases). Germline values: CDR1 SQVTM, CDR2 ANQGSEA. V was trimmed by 5 bases and J by 5 bases, leaving 15 bases between them. CDR3 length equals 14 residues. The CDR3 protein is CSVSRYSGTGELFF. As DNA, the CDR3 is TGCAGCGTTAGTCGTTATTCAGGGACCGGGGAGCTGTTTTTT.

This clonotype was recorded at least ten times. The chain combines TRBV28 with TRBJ2-7, with unresolved D. V gave up 6 bases and J gave up 7 bases, with 16 bases separating them. Germline V gives CDR1 MDHEN, CDR2 SYDVKM. CDR3 size: 13 residues. The CDR3 loop is CASSSSPLWEQYV. The CDR3 DNA follows: TGTGCCAGCAGCTCGTCTCCTCTGTGGGAGCAGTACGTC.

This clonotype was recorded many times. The chain employs TRBV6-6 and TRBJ1-1; no clear D. CDR1 is MNHNY and CDR2 is SVGAGI in the germline V gene (reference sequence). Trimming stripped 2 bases from V and 1 base from J, with 11 bases between. The CDR3 consists of 15 residues. The CDR3 DNA follows: TGTGCCAGCAGTTACAGGCGGATCTCGAACACTGAAGCTTTCTTT. It translates to CASSYRRISNTEAFF.

The V and J genes are TRBV12-3 or TRBV12-4 and TRBJ2-5, with 7 nucleotides matching TRBD2. The CDR3 sequence is 14 residues long. The junction had 7 bases not matched to a gene; V was cut back by 8 bases and J by 1 base. CDR3 in amino acids: CASWGRGGQETQYF. Here the CDR3 DNA reads TGTGCCAGCTGGGGGAGGGGCGGCCAAGAGACCCAGTACTTC.